What follows are 7 T cell receptor beta chains derived from one specimen sequenced in a study of T cell clonality in common variable immunodeficiency. General study points: Reportedly, TCR beta sequences from common variable immunodeficiency showed fewer deletions and N-nucleotide insertions.

Measured with immunoSEQ multiplex PCR; TCRdb has only the in-frame clones, and not every one. This sample comprises tens of thousands of clones, none seen once only. Their antigen targets remain unknown. Sequenced material: peripheral blood mononuclear cells. These receptors all stem from a human donor with common variable immunodeficiency.

In this sample, this clone turned up many times. The read stops 3 residues short of the end of the CDR3; the missing end is completed from the germline J gene. The rearrangement uses TRBV2 and TRBJ1-1, with D hard to call. There are 13 residues in the CDR3. Germline V gives CDR1 SNHLY, CDR2 FYNNEI. Trimming pared 0 bases from V and 5 bases from J, leaving 7 bases between. The CDR3 region is CASSEAPRTEAFF. CDR3 bases read: TGTGCCAGCAGTGAAGCACCGAGGACTGAA. Complete variable domain (other parts from reference TRBV2 and TRBJ1-1): EPEVTQTPSHQVTQMGQEVILRCVPISNHLYFYWYRQILGQKVEFLVSFYNNEISEKSEIFDDQFSVERPDGSNFTLKIRSTKLEDSAMYFCASSEAPRTEAFFGQGTRLTVV.

Ten or more counts support this clone. The read terminates 3 residues before the CDR3 end, so the remaining end is supplied by the germline J gene. The gene calls are TRBV19 and TRBJ2-1, with D uncertain. Germline V gives CDR1 LNHDA, CDR2 SQIVND (reference sequence). This CDR3 contains 15 residues. Trimming pared 0 bases from V and 7 bases from J, leaving 13 bases between. CDR3 DNA, as far as it was read: TGTGCCAGTAGTATAGATCCCGCAATAGATAATGAG. This codes for CASSIDPAIDNE. The full CDR3 sequence reads CASSIDPAIDNEQFF.

This clone was observed many times. The read halts 3 residues ahead of the CDR3 end, with the missing end drawn from the germline J gene. The chain couples TRBV7-2 to TRBJ2-5, with D maybe TRBD1 (6 bases). The CDR3 covers 15 residues. V dropped 8 bases and J dropped 0 bases, with 16 bases sitting between them. The germline V gene has CDR1 SGHTA and CDR2 FQGNSA. Incomplete CDR3 DNA: TGTGCCAGCTCCCCCAGGGGTCCCAACCAAGAGACC. This gives the protein CASSPRGPNQET. The whole CDR3 sequence is CASSPRGPNQETQYF.

This clone was counted at least ten times. The read ends 3 residues shy of where the CDR3 ends; the end is completed using the germline J gene. The chain uses TRBV14 and TRBJ2-5; a possible D gene is TRBD1 (6 bases). The CDR3 extends over 16 amino acids. Germline CDR1 SGHDN, CDR2 FVKESK. Trimming removed 4 bases at V and 1 base at J, with 16 bases between. CDR3: CASSPFRLGAQETQYF. Partial CDR3 DNA: TGTGCCAGCAGCCCTTTCCGGTTGGGGGCCCAAGAGACC.

This clone was recorded at least ten times. Read sequence stops 3 residues before the CDR3 end, and the germline J gene provides the missing end. The gene calls are TRBV11-3 and TRBJ2-1, with 7 bases fitting TRBD1. The ends lost 3 bases at V and 7 bases at J; junction bases unmatched: 6. The CDR3 sequence is 14 residues long. Germline V gives CDR1 SGHNT, CDR2 YENEEA. The CDR3: CASSFRQGWNEQFF. The DNA read from the CDR3 is TGTGCCAGCAGCTTTCGACAGGGTTGGAATGAG.

This clone was seen many times. The sequence runs out 3 residues before the end of the CDR3; the remainder is reconstructed from the germline J gene. J is TRBJ2-6 and V is TRBV28, with TRBD1 identical over 7 bases. V shed 5 bases, J shed 2 bases, and the junction held 3 bases outside the gene matches. Germline-derived CDR1 and CDR2 are MDHEN and SYDVKM. The CDR3 consists of 15 residues. The CDR3: CASSPTGAGANVLTF. Incomplete CDR3 DNA: TGTGCCAGCAGTCCCACAGGGGCTGGGGCCAACGTC. The full variable domain, its missing parts supplied by reference TRBV28 and TRBJ2-6, is DVKVTQSSRYLVKRTGEKVFLECVQDMDHENMFWYRQDPGLGLRLIYFSYDVKMKEKGDIPEGYSVSREKKERFSLILESASTNQTSMYLCASSPTGAGANVLTFGAGSRLTVL.

Remarks on this clone: Read sequence stops 3 residues before the CDR3 end, and the germline J gene provides the missing end. The chain is built from TRBV13 and TRBJ1-4, with 10 bases that match TRBD1. Germline V gene data show CDR1 as PRHDT and CDR2 as FYEKMQ (reference sequence). The CDR3 is 19 amino acids. V lost 4 bases to trimming and J lost 3 bases; unmatched junction nucleotides: 14. The CDR3 bases that were read are TGTGCCAGCAGCTCGGCCGGGACAGGGGAGGTGGAAGCTAATGAAAAA. Translated, it gives CASSSAGTGEVEANEK. In full, the CDR3 is CASSSAGTGEVEANEKLFF.